This T cell receptor (beta chain) is drawn from a study of cytomegalovirus exposure and HLA in healthy donors. With 60 Vbeta and 13 Jbeta primers, the PCR was carried out. Repertoires were generated with immunoSEQ multiplex PCR, while TCRdb's copy carries only in-frame clones and drops some. The sample shows approximately 74,000 clones, roughly 60% of them seen only once. Overall study results and limits: The number of N-insertions in an Asian-associated ancestry cluster was reportedly below the approximately 690-donor mean in a later analysis.

This CDR3 is built from 13 residues. Germline CDR1 MNHEY, CDR2 SVGAGI. V lost 6 bases, J lost 7 bases, and 15 bases lay in between. The sample holds a few counts of this clone. The antigen is not known. The source of this sequence is a young man in good health and CMV-seropositive. The chain couples TRBV6-5 to TRBJ1-1, with D possibly matching TRBD1 (6 bases). Sequencing was carried out using PBMCs. CDR3 in DNA: TGTGCCAGCAGCCCCGACAGGACCCTTGAAGCTTTCTTT. Translation: CASSPDRTLEAFF.